Here is one TCR beta chain with its context. This entry is derived from a study of long-term antiretroviral therapy in people with HIV. At the survey level, the v3.0 immunoSEQ assay was run. 40,000-50,000 T-cell genomes per sample were the sequencing target. The table came from immunoSEQ multiplex PCR; TCRdb's copy has only in-frame clones and leaves some out. The table includes some 18,000 clones, around four fifths detected once. This CDR3 comprises 12 residues. Trimming shortened V by 2 bases and J by 3 bases, and 4 bases separated the two germline ends. Germline values: CDR1 LNHDA, CDR2 SQIVND (reference sequence).

The source is a man younger than 40 with HIV. The rearrangement uses TRBV19 and TRBJ1-2; no clear D. Here the sequenced sample was unsorted PBMCs, taken less than 2.2 years before starting antiretroviral therapy. CDR3 in DNA: TGTGCCAGTAGTATAAGGGACTATGGCTACACCTTC. Protein product: CASSIRDYGYTF. The complete variable domain, with remaining parts taken from reference TRBV19 and TRBJ1-2, reads DGGITQSPKYLFRKEGQNVTLSCEQNLNHDAMYWYRQDPGQGLRLIYYSQIVNDFQKGDIAEGYSVSREKKESFPLTVTSAQKNPTAFYLCASSIRDYGYTFGSGTRLTVV.